These T cell receptor beta chains were read from a single sample in a study of T cells in Graves' hyperthyroidism and ophthalmopathy. TCRdb re-derived calls from the multiplex PCR reads in MiXCR, one entry per CDR3 protein. Of around 500,000 distinct CDR3 sequences in the sample, approximately 15% were seen once. Input material: blood. These receptors were obtained from a woman between 18 and 30 years old with Graves' hyperthyroidism. Each CDR3 is given with its conserved first and last residue. D genes are given only for firm matches.

TRBD2	TRBV29-1	CSVPTSGLYNEQFF
TRBD1	TRBV11-2	CASSLRRRGGDRENTEAFF
-	TRBV19	CASSYSRDGGYGYTF
-	TRBV5-1	CASSTGLLNEKLFF
-	TRBV18	CASSSGKDTQYF
-	TRBV12-3/TRBV12-4	CASSLRQGFGYSNQPQHF
TRBD1	TRBV10-3	CAISADRGIRETQYF
-	TRBV4-2	CASSLGDGYEQYF
TRBD1	TRBV19	CASSPRAGGEAFF
-	TRBV6-1	CASSYGRANQPQHF
-	TRBV3-1	CASNQAGAGAKNIQYF
-	TRBV12-3/TRBV12-4	CASSKGLTTGELFF
TRBD2	TRBV3-1	CASSRGGAGLQETQYF
TRBD1	TRBV20-1	CSAAGTGLETQYF
-	TRBV11-3	CASSLDPREGRAFF
TRBD2	TRBV5-1	CASSLRTSTSGAYEQYF
TRBD1	TRBV5-4	CASSLGQGMTYGYTF
TRBD2	TRBV5-1	CASSKTSETYNEQFF
TRBD2	TRBV6-1	CASTLAGGKNEQFF
-	TRBV2	CASRTGNYGYTF
TRBD2	TRBV2	CASSEGPRLAGGPDERFF
-	TRBV13	CASSFWGRDNVLTF
TRBD1	TRBV20-1	CSARTGKPYNEQFF
-	TRBV6-1	CASRDANTDTQYF
-	TRBV4-1	CASSHNRDSQETQYF
-	TRBV3-1	CASSQDVSLGTDTQYF
-	TRBV12-3/TRBV12-4	CASSLGQTNTEAFF
-	TRBV15	CATSRDTVLSYNEQFF
TRBD1	TRBV5-1	CASSGTVVGLGTDTQYF
-	TRBV11-3	CASSLDIRRYSYEQYF
-	TRBV5-1	CASRLDRRGYTF
TRBD2	TRBV5-1	CASSRGTSGNYNEQFF
TRBD2	TRBV20-1	CSAAASGSSYEQYF
-	TRBV5-1	CASSWAPNTGELFF
TRBD1	TRBV6-5	CASSYVGQGSPLHF
TRBD1	TRBV5-5	CATSRWGQGLDHEQFF
TRBD2	TRBV11-3	CASSWAPGGPRETQYF
-	TRBV10-3	CAISGRTEDYGYTF
-	TRBV24-1	CATSDFSSTDTQYF
-	TRBV9	CASSAGGAQEKLFF
-	TRBV10-2	CASSEGDFAYEQYF
TRBD2	TRBV11-2	CASSPTSGSGETQYF
-	TRBV7-3	CASSNMGHEQFF
-	TRBV28	CASSPNLRQIYGYTF
-	TRBV29-1	CSVDHQGNTGELFF
TRBD2	TRBV13	CASSFGTRNTDTQYF
-	TRBV20-1	CSARISYSGNTIYF
-	TRBV20-1	CSAGSFEQFF
TRBD1	TRBV7-2	CASSLVGQEEKLFF
TRBD2	TRBV5-1	CASSSQTSGRVLEQFF
-	TRBV7-3	CASSLGGANTGELFF
-	TRBV9	CASSVVGASNEQFF
TRBD2	TRBV2	CASGLAEVSYEQYF
-	TRBV7-2	CASSLGTIQFF
-	TRBV19	CASRTIRKNQPQHF
-	TRBV24-1	CATSDQSTWITQYF
-	TRBV5-1	CASSFGEIAKNIQCF